This T cell receptor (beta chain) was identified in a study of blood T cell repertoires in COVID-19. In the study overall: Researchers got acute and convalescent COVID-19 samples from the United States, Italy and Spain. In each case, the material was cDNA or gDNA derived from T cells, B-cell-depleted T cells, or PBMCs.

This clone has a count of ten or more. As originally analysed: Scientists estimated how many nucleated cells there were by amplifying reference gene primers. Using immunoSEQ multiplex PCR, the repertoire was profiled, and TCRdb retains in-frame clones only, with some absent. V and J calls and clone size follow that table, whereas D and trimming were derived from the DNA. In the table there are approximately 91,000 clones, 80% of which are singletons. The clonotype comes from a human donor in a cohort sampled during active COVID-19. Sequencing was done on a sample of peripheral blood.

This CDR3 reads CASSFRGSNSYEQYF. Here the CDR3 DNA reads TGTGCCAGCAGCTTCCGCGGGAGCAACTCCTACGAGCAGTACTTC. This chain connects TRBV7-9 to TRBJ2-7; TRBD2 aligns across 7 bases. Losses at the gene ends were 3 bases for V and 0 bases for J; bases not matched to a gene: 5. This CDR3 is 15 amino acids long. The germline CDR1 and CDR2 sequences are SEHNR and FQNEAQ (reference sequence).